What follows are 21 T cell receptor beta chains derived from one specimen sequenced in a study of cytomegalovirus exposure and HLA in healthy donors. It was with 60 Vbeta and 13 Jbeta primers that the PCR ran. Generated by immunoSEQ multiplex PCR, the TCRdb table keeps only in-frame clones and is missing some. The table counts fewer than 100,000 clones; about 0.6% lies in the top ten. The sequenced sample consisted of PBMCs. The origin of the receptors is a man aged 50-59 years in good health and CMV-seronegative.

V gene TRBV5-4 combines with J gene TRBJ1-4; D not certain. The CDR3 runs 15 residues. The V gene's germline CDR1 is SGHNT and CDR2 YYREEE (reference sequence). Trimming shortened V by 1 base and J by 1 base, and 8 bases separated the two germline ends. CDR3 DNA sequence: TGTGCCAGCAGCTTGAGTCCGGGAACTAATGAAAAACTGTTTTTT. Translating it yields CASSLSPGTNEKLFF.

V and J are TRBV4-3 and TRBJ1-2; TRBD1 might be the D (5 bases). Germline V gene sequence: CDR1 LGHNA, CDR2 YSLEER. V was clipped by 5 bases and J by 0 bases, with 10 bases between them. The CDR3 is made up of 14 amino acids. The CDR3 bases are TGCGCCAGCAGCAACAGGATCTCTAACTATGGCTACACCTTC. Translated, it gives CASSNRISNYGYTF.

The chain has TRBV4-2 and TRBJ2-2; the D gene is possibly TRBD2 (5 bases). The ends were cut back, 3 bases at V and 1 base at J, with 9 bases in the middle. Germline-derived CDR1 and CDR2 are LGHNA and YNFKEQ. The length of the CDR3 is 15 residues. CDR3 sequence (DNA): TGTGCCAGCAGCCACGGACGGGAGAACACCGGGGAGCTGTTTTTT. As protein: CASSHGRENTGELFF.

The CDR3 DNA reads TGTGCCAGCTCACCACAGGGGAGGGACTACGAGCAGTACTTC. Residues: CASSPQGRDYEQYF. The J gene is TRBJ2-7, the V gene TRBV18, with TRBD2 matching over 7 bases. The germline gives CDR1 KGHSH, CDR2 LQKENI. This CDR3 is built from 14 residues. The V segment lost 1 base and the J segment 3 bases; nucleotides outside the gene matches: 3.

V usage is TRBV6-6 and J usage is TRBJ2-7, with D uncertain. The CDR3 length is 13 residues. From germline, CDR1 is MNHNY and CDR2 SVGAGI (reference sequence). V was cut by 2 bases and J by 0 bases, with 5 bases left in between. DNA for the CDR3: TGTGCCAGCAGTTACGCCAGCTCCTACGAGCAGTACTTC. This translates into CASSYASSYEQYF.

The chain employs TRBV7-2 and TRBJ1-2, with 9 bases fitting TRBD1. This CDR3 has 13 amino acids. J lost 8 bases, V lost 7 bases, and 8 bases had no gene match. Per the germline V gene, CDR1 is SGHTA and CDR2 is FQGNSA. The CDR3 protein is CASKTGGGRGYTF. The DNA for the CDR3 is TGTGCCAGCAAAACAGGGGGCGGGCGGGGCTACACCTTC.

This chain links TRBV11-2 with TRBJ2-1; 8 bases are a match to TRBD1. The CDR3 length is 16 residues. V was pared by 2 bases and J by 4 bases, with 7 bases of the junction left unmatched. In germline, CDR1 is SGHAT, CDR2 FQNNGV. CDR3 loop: CASSLRATGAYNEQFF. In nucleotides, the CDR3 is TGTGCCAGCAGCTTAAGGGCGACAGGGGCATACAATGAGCAGTTCTTC.

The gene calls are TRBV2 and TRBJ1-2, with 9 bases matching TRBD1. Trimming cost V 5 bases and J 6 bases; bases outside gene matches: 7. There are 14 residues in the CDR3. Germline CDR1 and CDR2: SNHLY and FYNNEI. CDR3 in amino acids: CASSQRQGGDGYTF. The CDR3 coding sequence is TGTGCCAGCAGTCAAAGACAGGGGGGAGATGGCTACACCTTC.

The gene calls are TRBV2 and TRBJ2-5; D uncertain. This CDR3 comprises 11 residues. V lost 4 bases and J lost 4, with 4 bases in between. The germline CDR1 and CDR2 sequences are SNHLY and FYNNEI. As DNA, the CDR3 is TGTGCCAGCAGTGTCTTAGAGACCCAGTACTTC. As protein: CASSVLETQYF.

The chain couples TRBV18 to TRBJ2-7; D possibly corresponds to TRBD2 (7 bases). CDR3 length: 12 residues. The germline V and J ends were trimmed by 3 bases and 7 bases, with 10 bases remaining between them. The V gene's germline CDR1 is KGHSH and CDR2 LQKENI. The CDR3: CASSPGGREQYF. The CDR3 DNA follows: TGTGCCAGCTCACCGGGGGGGCGTGAGCAGTACTTC.

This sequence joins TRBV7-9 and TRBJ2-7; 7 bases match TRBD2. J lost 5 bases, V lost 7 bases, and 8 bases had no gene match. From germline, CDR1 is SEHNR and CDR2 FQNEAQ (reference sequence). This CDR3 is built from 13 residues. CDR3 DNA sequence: TGTGCCAGCATCCAATGGGGGGGGAACGAGCAGTACTTC. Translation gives CASIQWGGNEQYF.

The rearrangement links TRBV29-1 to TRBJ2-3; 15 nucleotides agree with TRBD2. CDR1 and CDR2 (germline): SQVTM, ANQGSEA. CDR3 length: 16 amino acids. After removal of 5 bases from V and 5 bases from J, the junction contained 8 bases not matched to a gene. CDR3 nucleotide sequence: TGCAGCGTTTCGAGGGGACTAGCGGGGGGTCTAGATACGCAGTATTTT. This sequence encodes CSVSRGLAGGLDTQYF.

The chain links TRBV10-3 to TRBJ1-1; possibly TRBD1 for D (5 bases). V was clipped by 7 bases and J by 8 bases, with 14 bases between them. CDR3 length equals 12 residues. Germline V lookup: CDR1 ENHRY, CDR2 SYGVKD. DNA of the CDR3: TGTGCCATCACGGGGGAGACCGCAGAAGCTTTCTTT. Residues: CAITGETAEAFF.

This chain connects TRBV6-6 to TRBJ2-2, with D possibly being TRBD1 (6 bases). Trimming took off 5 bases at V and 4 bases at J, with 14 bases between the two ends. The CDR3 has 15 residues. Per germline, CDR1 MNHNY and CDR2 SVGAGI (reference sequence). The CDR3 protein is CASSLTGIGTGELFF. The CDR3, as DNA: TGTGCCAGCAGTCTTACAGGGATCGGCACCGGGGAGCTGTTTTTT.

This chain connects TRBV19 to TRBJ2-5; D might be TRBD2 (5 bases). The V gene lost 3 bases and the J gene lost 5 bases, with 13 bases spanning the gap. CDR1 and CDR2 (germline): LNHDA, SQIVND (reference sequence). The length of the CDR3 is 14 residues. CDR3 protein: CASSIWASSETQYF. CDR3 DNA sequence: TGTGCCAGTAGTATCTGGGCTAGCAGCGAGACCCAGTACTTC.

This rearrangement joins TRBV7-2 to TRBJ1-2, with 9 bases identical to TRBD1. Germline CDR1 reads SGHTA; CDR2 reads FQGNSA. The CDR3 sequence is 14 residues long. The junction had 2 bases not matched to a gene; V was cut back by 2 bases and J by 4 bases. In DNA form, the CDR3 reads TGTGCCAGCAGCTTAAAGGGACAGGGCTATGGCTACACCTTC. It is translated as CASSLKGQGYGYTF.

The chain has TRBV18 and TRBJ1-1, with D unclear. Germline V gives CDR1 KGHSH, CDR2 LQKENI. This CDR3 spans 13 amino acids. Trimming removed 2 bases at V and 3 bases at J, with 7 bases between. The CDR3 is CASSPMAYTEAFF. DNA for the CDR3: TGTGCCAGCTCACCAATGGCATACACTGAAGCTTTCTTT.

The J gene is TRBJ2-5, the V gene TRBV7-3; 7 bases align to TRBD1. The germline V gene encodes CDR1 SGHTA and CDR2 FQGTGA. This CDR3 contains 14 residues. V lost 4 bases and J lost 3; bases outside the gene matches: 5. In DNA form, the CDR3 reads TGTGCCAGCAGCTCCCGGGACAGTGAAGAGACCCAGTACTTC. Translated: CASSSRDSEETQYF.

For the CDR3, the DNA is TGTGCCAGCAGTTATATAACAGGCACTGGAAACACCATATATTTT. This sequence encodes CASSYITGTGNTIYF. This chain connects TRBV6-6 to TRBJ1-3, with D possibly matching TRBD1 (5 bases). The CDR3 covers 15 residues. V shed 3 bases and J shed 2 bases, with 11 bases lying between them. Germline CDR1 and CDR2: MNHNY and SVGAGI (reference sequence).

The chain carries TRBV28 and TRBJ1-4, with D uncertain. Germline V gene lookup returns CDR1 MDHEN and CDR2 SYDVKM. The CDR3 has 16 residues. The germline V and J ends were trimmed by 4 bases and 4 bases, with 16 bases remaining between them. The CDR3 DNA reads TGTGCCAGCAGTTCTATGTTCAGCGCTGTTAATGAAAAACTGTTTTTT. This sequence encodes CASSSMFSAVNEKLFF. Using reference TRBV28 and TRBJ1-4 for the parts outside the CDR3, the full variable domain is DVKVTQSSRYLVKRTGEKVFLECVQDMDHENMFWYRQDPGLGLRLIYFSYDVKMKEKGDIPEGYSVSREKKERFSLILESASTNQTSMYLCASSSMFSAVNEKLFFGSGTQLSVL.

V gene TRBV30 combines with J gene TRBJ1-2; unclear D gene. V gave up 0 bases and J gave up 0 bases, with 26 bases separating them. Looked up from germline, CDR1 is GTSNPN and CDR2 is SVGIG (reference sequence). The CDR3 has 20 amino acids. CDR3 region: CAWSVSIGLVSWATNYGYTF. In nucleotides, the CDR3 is TGTGCCTGGAGTGTATCGATTGGATTGGTCAGTTGGGCTACTAACTATGGCTACACCTTC. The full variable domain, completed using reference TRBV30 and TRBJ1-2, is SQTIHQWPATLVQPVGSPLSLECTVEGTSNPNLYWYRQAAGRGLQLLFYSVGIGQISSEVPQNLSASRPQDRQFILSSKKLLLSDSGFYLCAWSVSIGLVSWATNYGYTFGSGTRLTVV.